This paragraph covers one T cell receptor beta chain sequence. This clonotype showed up many times. No cognate antigen has been identified for it. Qualities for individual bases were not recorded, and no much larger clone is one base off. The library was generated by 5' RACE. For sequencing, a NextSeq 500 was employed. Unique molecular identifiers were attached to individual cDNA molecules in the TCR library protocol so that sequencing error and PCR bias could be corrected. Sequencing covered both TCR alpha and beta chains, and within each sample the abundances of alpha and beta sequences were tightly co-correlated. The authors' analysis ran thus. Decombinator V4 was used to annotate the V gene, J gene and CDR3 of the TCR sequences. TCRs were defined as expanded if a significant change between any two time points was detected under a Poisson model with p below 0.0001. Abundances of TCRs were expressed as counts per million after normalisation to the total number of TCRs sequenced in each sample. MAIT TCRs were defined by TRAV1-2 paired with TRAJ12, TRAJ20 or TRAJ33, and iNKT TCRs by TRAV10 paired with TRAJ18. VDJdb, accessed 1 November 2021, was searched for CMV, EBV and SARS-CoV-2 annotated TCRs, with TCRs annotated for multiple antigens excluded. TCRdb reran the public reads through fastp at Q25 and MiXCR, keeping productive beta chains. One record per CDR3 amino acid sequence lists the most common genes and DNA. Clone size and V and J calls follow TCRdb, not the original study. The sample table lists tens of thousands of distinct CDR3 sequences, about 4.4% of them with a count of one. The ten top clones hold roughly 5.2% of the sample.

The data are from a study of early T cells in non-severe SARS-CoV-2 infection listed by TCRdb under 2021. For the wider study: Bulk RNA from unsorted whole blood was used for TCR sequencing, so alpha and beta chains could not be paired.

Results and caveats for the whole study, not just this receptor: VDJdb matching was skewed toward anti-spike CD8 responses, so virus-specific expansions were likely underestimated and private and CD4 specificities were missed.

This was a case-control study nested in a cohort of healthcare workers in London, UK, who had nasopharyngeal swab PCR tests and blood samples taken every week. Healthcare workers were recruited between 23 and 31 March 2020, during the week of the UK lockdown, and were followed weekly for up to about 15 weeks. Here V drops 5 bases and J drops 7 bases, and the junction holds 5 bases not matched to any gene. From cysteine to phenylalanine, the CDR3 is 13 amino acids long. The retained sequence is limited to the CDR3, 39 bases, with the frame set at the first base. The germline V gene supplies CDR1 SGHTA and CDR2 FQGNSA.

The sequence was obtained from an adult who was a healthcare worker with PCR-confirmed SARS-CoV-2 infection or an uninfected control (not recorded which). The chain joins TRBV7-2 to TRBJ1-1, and TRBD1 matches 9 of the central bases. The sequencing sample was made of whole blood. The encoded CDR3 is CASSPQTGGEAFF. The base sequence is TGTGCCAGCAGCCCACAGACAGGGGGTGAAGCTTTCTTT.